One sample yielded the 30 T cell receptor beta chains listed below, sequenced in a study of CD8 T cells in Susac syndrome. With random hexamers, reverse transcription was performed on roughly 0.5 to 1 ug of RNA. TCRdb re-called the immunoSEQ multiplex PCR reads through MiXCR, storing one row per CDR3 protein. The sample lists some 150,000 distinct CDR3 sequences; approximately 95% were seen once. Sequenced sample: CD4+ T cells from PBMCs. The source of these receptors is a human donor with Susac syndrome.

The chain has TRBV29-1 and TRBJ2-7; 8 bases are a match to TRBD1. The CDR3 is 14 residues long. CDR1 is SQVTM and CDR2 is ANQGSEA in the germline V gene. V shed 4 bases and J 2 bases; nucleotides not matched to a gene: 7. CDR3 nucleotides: TGCAGCGTTGCGCCCGGGACAGGCGCCTACGAGCAGTACTTC. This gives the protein CSVAPGTGAYEQYF.

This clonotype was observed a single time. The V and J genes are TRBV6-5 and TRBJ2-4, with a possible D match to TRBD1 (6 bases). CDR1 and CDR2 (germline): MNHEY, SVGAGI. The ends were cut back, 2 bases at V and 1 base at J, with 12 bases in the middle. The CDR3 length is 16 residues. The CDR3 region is CASSYDRTGAKNIQYF. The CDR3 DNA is TGTGCCAGCAGTTACGACAGGACGGGGGCCAAAAACATTCAGTACTTC.

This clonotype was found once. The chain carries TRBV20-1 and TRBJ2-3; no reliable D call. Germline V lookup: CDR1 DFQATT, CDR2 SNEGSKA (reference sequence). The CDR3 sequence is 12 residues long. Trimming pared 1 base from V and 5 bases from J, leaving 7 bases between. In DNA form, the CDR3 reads TGCAGTGCTAGAGCCGGATTAGATACGCAGTATTTT. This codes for CSARAGLDTQYF.

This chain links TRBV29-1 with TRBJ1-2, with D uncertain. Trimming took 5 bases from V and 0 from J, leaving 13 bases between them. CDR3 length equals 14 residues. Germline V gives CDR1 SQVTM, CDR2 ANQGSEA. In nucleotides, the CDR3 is TGCAGCGTTAGAGGCAGAAACCCTAACTATGGCTACACCTTC. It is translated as CSVRGRNPNYGYTF.

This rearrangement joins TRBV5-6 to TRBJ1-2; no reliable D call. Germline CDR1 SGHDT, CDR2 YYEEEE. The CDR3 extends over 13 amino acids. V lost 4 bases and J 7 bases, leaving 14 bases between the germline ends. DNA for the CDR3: TGTGCCAGCAGCGCTGGACGGGCTATTGGCTACACCTTC. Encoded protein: CASSAGRAIGYTF.

The CDR3 spells CASLRTSGASEQFF. CDR3 sequence (DNA): TGTGCCAGCCTCCGGACTAGCGGGGCTTCGGAGCAGTTCTTC. This chain joins TRBV12-3 or TRBV12-4 and TRBJ2-1; 12 bases line up with TRBD2. V lost 8 bases and J lost 10; bases outside the gene matches: 9. This CDR3 contains 14 residues.

In DNA, the CDR3 is TGTGCCACCAGCAGAGTATCCGAAGGGTTGGCTTTCTTT. Residues: CATSRVSEGLAFF. The chain couples TRBV15 to TRBJ1-1; the D is unclear. The CDR3 loop spans 13 amino acids. Germline V lookup: CDR1 LNHNV, CDR2 YYDKDF (reference sequence). Trimming cost V 1 base and J 11 bases, with 14 bases left between them.

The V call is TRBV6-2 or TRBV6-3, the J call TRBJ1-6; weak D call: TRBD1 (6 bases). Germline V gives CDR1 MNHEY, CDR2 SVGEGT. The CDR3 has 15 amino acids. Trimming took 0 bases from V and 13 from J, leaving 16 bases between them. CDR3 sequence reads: CASSYSLEGGLPLHF. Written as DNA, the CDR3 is TGTGCCAGCAGTTACTCCTTAGAGGGGGGCCTCCCCCTCCACTTT.

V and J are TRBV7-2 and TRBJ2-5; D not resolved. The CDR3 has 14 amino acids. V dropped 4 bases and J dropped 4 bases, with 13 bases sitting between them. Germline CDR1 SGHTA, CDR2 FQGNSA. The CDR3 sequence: CASSSAHTTETQYF. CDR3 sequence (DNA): TGTGCCAGCAGCTCCGCCCATACTACAGAGACCCAGTACTTC.

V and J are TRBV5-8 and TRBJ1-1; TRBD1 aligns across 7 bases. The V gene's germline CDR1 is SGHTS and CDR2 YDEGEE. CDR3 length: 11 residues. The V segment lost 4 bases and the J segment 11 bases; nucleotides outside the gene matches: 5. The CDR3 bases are TGTGCCAGCAGCCTTGACAGGGACGCTTTCTTT. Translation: CASSLDRDAFF.

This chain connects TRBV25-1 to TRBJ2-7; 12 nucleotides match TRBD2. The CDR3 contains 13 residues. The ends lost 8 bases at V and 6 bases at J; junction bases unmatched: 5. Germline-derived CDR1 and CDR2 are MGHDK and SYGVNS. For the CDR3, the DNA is TGTGCCAGCCGGACTAGCGGGGTCCCCGAGCAGTACTTC. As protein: CASRTSGVPEQYF.

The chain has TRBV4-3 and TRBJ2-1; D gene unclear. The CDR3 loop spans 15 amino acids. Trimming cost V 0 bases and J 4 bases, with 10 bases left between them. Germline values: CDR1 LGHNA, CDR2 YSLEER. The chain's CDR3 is CASSQDAEKYNEQFF. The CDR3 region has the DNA TGCGCCAGCAGCCAAGACGCGGAAAAGTACAATGAGCAGTTCTTC.

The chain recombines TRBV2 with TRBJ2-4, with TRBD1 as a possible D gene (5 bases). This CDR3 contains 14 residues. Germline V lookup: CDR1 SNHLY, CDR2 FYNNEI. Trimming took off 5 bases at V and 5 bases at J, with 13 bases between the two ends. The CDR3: CASSSDRVQNIQYF. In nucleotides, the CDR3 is TGTGCCAGCAGTTCTGACAGAGTACAAAACATTCAGTACTTC. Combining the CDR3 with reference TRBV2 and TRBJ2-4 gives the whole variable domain EPEVTQTPSHQVTQMGQEVILRCVPISNHLYFYWYRQILGQKVEFLVSFYNNEISEKSEIFDDQFSVERPDGSNFTLKIRSTKLEDSAMYFCASSSDRVQNIQYFGAGTRLSVL.

The CDR3: CASSENWEREAFF. CDR3 bases: TGTGCCAGCAGTGAAAACTGGGAGCGCGAAGCTTTCTTT. The chain couples TRBV25-1 to TRBJ1-1, with unresolved D. The CDR3 spans 13 residues. V lost 2 bases and J 8 bases, leaving 12 bases between the germline ends. Germline CDR1 MGHDK, CDR2 SYGVNS.

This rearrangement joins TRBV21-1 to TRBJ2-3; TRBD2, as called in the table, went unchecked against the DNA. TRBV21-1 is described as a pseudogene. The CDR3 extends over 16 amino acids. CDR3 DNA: TGTGCCAGCAGCCCTCAGCCTATGGGCCTCACAGATACGCAGTATTTT. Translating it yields CASSPQPMGLTDTQYF.

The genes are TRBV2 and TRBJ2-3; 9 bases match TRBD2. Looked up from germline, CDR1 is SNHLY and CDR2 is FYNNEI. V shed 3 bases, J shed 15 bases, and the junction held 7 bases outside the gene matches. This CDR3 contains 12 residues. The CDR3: CASSEERGANYF. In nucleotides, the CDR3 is TGTGCCAGCAGTGAGGAGCGGGGGGCGAACTATTTT.

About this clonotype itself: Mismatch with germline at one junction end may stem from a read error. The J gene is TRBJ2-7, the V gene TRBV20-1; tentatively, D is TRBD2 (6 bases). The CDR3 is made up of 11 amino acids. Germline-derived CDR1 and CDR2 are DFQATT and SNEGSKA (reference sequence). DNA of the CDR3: TGCAGTGCTTGGGACTCCGACGAGCAGTACTTC. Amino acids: CSAWDSDEQYF.

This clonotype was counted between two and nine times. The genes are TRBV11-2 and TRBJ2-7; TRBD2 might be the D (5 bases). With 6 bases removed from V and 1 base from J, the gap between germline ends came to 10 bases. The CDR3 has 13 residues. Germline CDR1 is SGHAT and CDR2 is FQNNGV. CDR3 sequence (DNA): TGTGCCAGCAGGAACCTAGCATCCTACGAGCAGTACTTC. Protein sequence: CASRNLASYEQYF.

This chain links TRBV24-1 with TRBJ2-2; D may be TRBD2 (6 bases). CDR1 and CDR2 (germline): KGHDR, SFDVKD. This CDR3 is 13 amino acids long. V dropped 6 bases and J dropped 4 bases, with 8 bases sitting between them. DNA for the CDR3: TGTGCCACCAGTCGGGGGTTCACCGGGGAGCTGTTTTTT. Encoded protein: CATSRGFTGELFF.

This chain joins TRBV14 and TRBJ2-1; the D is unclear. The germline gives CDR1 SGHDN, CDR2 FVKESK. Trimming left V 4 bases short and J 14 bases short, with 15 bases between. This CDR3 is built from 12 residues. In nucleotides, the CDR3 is TGTGCCAGCAGCCTCTCCGGCGATAAGGAGTTCTTC. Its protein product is CASSLSGDKEFF. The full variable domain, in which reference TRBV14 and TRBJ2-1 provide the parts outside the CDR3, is EAGVTQFPSHSVIEKGQTVTLRCDPISGHDNLYWYRRVMGKEIKFLLHFVKESKQDESGMPNNRFLAERTGGTYSTLKVQPAELEDSGVYFCASSLSGDKEFFGPGTRLTVL.

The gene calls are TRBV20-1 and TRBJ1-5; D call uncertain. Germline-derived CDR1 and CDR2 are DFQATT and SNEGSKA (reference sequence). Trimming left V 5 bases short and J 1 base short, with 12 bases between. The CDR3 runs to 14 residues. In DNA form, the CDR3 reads TGCAGTGCTCTCCCGGAGAAGAGCAATCAGCCCCAGCATTTT. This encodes CSALPEKSNQPQHF.

CDR3: CASMRQGNYGYTF. CDR3 DNA: TGTGCCAGTATGAGGCAGGGCAACTATGGCTACACCTTC. The rearrangement links TRBV19 to TRBJ1-2; a weak D match, TRBD1 (5 bases). The CDR3 contains 13 residues. V gave up 7 bases and J gave up 2 bases, with 11 bases separating them. Germline V gene lookup returns CDR1 LNHDA and CDR2 SQIVND (reference sequence).

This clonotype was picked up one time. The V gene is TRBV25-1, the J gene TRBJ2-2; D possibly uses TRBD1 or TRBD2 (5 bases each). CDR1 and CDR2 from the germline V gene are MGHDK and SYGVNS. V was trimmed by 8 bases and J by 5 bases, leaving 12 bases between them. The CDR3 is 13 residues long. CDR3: CASSRGWTGELFF. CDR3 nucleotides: TGTGCCAGCTCACGGGGCTGGACCGGGGAGCTGTTTTTT.

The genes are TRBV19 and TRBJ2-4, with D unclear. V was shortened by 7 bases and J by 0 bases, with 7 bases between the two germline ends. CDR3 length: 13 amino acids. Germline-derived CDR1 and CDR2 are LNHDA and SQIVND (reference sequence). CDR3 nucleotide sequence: TGTGCCAGTAAGAAGGCAGCCAAAAACATTCAGTACTTC. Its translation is CASKKAAKNIQYF. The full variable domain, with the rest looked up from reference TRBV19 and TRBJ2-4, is DGGITQSPKYLFRKEGQNVTLSCEQNLNHDAMYWYRQDPGQGLRLIYYSQIVNDFQKGDIAEGYSVSREKKESFPLTVTSAQKNPTAFYLCASKKAAKNIQYFGAGTRLSVL.

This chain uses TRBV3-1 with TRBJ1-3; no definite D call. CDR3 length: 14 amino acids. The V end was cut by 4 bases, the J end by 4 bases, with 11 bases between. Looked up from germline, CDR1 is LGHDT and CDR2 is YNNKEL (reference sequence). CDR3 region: CASSPTKQGNTIYF. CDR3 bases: TGTGCCAGCAGCCCCACGAAACAGGGAAACACCATATATTTT.

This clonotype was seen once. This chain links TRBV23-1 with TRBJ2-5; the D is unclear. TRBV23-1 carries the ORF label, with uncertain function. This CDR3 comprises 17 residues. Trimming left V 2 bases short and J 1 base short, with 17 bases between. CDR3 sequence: CASSQGDLLTLQETQYF. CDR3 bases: TGCGCCAGCAGTCAAGGAGATTTATTGACCCTCCAAGAGACCCAGTACTTC.

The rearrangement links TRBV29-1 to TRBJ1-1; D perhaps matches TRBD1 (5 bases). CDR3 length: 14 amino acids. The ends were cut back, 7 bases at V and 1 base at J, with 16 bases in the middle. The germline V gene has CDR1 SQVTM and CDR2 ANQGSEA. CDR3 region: CSAGPGSGNTEAFF. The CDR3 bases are TGCAGCGCCGGTCCAGGGTCAGGGAACACTGAAGCTTTCTTT. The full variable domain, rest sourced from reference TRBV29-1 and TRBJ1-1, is SAVISQKPSRDICQRGTSLTIQCQVDSQVTMMFWYRQQPGQSLTLIATANQGSEATYESGFVIDKFPISRPNLTFSTLTVSNMSPEDSSIYLCSAGPGSGNTEAFFGQGTRLTVV.

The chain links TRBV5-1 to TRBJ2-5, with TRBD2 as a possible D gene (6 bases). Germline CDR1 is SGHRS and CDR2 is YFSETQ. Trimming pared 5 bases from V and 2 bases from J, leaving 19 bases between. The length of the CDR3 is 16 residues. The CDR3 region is CASSFGGPSYQETQYF. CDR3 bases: TGCGCCAGCAGTTTCGGAGGGCCCAGCTATCAAGAGACCCAGTACTTC.

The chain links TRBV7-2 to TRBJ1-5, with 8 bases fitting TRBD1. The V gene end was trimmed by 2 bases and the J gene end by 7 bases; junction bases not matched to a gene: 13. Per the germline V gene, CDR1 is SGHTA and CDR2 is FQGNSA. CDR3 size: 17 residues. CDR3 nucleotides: TGTGCCAGCAGCTTAATGGGGAACAGGGGGTTAAGGCAGCCCCAGCATTTT. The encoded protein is CASSLMGNRGLRQPQHF.

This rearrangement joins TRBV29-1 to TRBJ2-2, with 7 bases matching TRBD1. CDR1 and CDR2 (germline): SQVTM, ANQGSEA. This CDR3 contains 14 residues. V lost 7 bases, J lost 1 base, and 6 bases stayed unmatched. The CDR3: CSATGVLNTGELFF. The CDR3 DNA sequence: TGCAGCGCAACAGGGGTTCTGAACACCGGGGAGCTGTTTTTT.